This T cell receptor beta chain comes out of a study of blood T cell repertoires in COVID-19. Study-level information: Sample material is recorded as cDNA or gDNA derived from T cells, B-cell-depleted T cells, or PBMCs.

CDR3 length: 15 amino acids. The V end lost 3 bases, the J end lost 0 bases, and 9 bases lay between the germline ends. Per the germline V gene, CDR1 is LNHDA and CDR2 is SQIVND (reference sequence). In the original processing: Cell counts per sample came from amplifying reference gene primers. Using immunoSEQ multiplex PCR, the repertoire was profiled, and TCRdb retains in-frame clones only, with some absent. The V and J calls and clone size are taken from that table; D and trimming were inferred from the DNA. The sample comprises 200,000 to 250,000 clones, 85% to 90% of which are singletons, and 10% to 13% rests with the top ten. This clone was detected a few times. Recruited during active infection, patients (from Seattle) were subsequently followed longitudinally.

This chain connects TRBV19 to TRBJ1-5; TRBD1 is a possible D gene (5 bases). Material for sequencing was peripheral blood. The source of this sequence is a woman in her fifties or sixties with COVID-19, enrolled during active disease. CDR3: CASSMTAYSNQPQHF. CDR3 DNA: TGTGCCAGTAGTATGACAGCCTATAGCAATCAGCCCCAGCATTTT.